This section outlines one T cell receptor beta chain sequence together with its context. Original analysis: Amplification with reference gene primers provided the estimates of nucleated cell counts. Sequencing was performed with immunoSEQ multiplex PCR; in TCRdb, only in-frame clones are kept and a portion is missing. That table is the source of V, J and clone size, and D and trimming were worked out from the DNA. The sample contains 200,000 to 250,000 clones, around 83% of which appear only once. This entry comes from a study of blood T cell repertoires in COVID-19. In germline, CDR1 is MRHNA, CDR2 SNTAGT. CDR3 length: 16 amino acids. The V segment lost 4 bases and the J segment 4 bases; nucleotides outside the gene matches: 8.

The sequence derives from a woman between 40 and 55 years old with acute COVID-19. The sample consisted of PBMCs or T cells enriched from blood (not recorded which). The rearrangement links TRBV6-4 to TRBJ2-1; 9 nucleotides agree with TRBD2. CDR3: CASSANLAGRYNEQFF. CDR3 in DNA: TGTGCCAGCAGTGCCAACCTAGCGGGGCGGTACAATGAGCAGTTCTTC.